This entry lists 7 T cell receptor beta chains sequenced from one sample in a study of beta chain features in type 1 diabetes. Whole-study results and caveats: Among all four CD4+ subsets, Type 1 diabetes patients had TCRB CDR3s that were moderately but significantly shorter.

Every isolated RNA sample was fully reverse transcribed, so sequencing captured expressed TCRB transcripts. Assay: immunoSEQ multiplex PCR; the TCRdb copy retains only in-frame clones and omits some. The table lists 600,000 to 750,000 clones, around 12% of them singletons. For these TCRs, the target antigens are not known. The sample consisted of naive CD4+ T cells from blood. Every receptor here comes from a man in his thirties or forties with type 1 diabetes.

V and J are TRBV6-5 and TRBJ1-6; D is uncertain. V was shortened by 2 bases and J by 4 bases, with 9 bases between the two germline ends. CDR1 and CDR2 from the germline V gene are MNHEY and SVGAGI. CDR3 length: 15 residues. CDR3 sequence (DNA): TGTGCCAGCAGTTACCGGGCTAAATATAATTCACCCCTCCACTTT. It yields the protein CASSYRAKYNSPLHF.

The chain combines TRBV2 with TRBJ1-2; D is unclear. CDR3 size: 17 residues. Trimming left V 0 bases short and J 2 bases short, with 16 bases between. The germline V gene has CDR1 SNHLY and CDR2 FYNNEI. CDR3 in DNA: TGTGCCAGCAGTGAAGCGCTTCATGGGCTTGCGAACTATGGCTACACCTTC. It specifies CASSEALHGLANYGYTF.

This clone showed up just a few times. This CDR3 reads CASSKANGQGAKSSYNEQFF. In DNA, the CDR3 is TGTGCCAGCAGCAAGGCTAACGGACAGGGGGCCAAGAGCTCCTACAATGAGCAGTTCTTC. The V and J genes are TRBV13 and TRBJ2-1; TRBD1 matches at 11 bases. Germline trimming cut 5 bases from V and 0 bases from J; bases unmatched to any gene: 15. The CDR3 length is 20 residues. CDR1 and CDR2 (germline): PRHDT, FYEKMQ (reference sequence).

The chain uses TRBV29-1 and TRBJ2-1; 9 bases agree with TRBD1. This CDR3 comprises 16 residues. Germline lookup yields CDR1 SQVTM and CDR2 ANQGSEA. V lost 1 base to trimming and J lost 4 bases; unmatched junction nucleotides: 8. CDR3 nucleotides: TGCAGCGTTGAAGGGACCGGGACAGGGTTTTACAATGAGCAGTTCTTC. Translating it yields CSVEGTGTGFYNEQFF.

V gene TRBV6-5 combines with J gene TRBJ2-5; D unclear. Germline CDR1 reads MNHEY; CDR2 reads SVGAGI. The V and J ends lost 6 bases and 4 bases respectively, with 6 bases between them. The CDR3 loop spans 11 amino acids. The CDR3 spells CASRTVETQYF. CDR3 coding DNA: TGTGCCAGCAGGACGGTAGAGACCCAGTACTTC.

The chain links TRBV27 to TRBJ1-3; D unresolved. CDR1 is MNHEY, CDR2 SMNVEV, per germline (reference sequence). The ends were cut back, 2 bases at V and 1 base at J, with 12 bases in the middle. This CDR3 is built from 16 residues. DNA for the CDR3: TGTGCCAGCAGTTTAACATGGGCCCCATCTGGAAACACCATATATTTT. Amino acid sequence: CASSLTWAPSGNTIYF.

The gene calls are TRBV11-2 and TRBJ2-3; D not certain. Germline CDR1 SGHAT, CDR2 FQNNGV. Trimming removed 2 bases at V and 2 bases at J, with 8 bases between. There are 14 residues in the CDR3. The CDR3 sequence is CASSLSALTDTQYF. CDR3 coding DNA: TGTGCCAGCAGCTTAAGTGCTCTCACAGATACGCAGTATTTT.